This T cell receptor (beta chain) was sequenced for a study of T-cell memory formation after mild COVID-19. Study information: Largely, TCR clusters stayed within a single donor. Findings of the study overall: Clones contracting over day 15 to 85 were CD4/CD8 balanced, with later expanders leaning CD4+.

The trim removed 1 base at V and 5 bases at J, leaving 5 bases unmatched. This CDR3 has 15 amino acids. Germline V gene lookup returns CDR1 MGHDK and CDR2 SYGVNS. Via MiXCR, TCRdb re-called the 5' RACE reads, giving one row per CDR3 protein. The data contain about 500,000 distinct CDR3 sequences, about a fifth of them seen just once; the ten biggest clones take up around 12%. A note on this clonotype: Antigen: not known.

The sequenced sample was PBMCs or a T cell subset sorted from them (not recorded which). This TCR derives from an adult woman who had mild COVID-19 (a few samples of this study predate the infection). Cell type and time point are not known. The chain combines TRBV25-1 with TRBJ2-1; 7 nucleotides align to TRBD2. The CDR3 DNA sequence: TGTGCCAGCAGTGAATTCGGGGGAGGGAACAATGAGCAGTTCTTC. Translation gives CASSEFGGGNNEQFF. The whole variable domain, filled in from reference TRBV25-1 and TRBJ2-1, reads EADIYQTPRYLVIGTGKKITLECSQTMGHDKMYWYQQDPGMELHLIHYSYGVNSTEKGDLSSESTVSRIRTEHFPLTLESARPSHTSQYLCASSEFGGGNNEQFFGPGTRLTVL.